This T cell receptor beta chain was identified during a study of T cell responses to AZD1222 COVID-19 vaccine. Study background: The study pooled second doses at about 4 or about 12 weeks.

In regard to this clone: Its antigen is not identified.

Study-level findings and limits: Mostly white British, mostly female donors; authors suggested clonal diversity may be underestimated. Baseline seropositives among AZD1222 recipients totaled only five to seven.

The assay was immunoSEQ multiplex PCR, and TCRdb's table has in-frame clones only and misses some. The data contain around 110,000 clones, about 91% of them singletons. CDR1 is SQVTM and CDR2 is ANQGSEA in the germline V gene. There are 11 residues in the CDR3. V gave up 4 bases and J gave up 0 bases, with 3 bases separating them. The material sequenced was peripheral blood, taken on day 0 of AZD1222 vaccination. This sequence originates from an adult in good health. V gene TRBV29-1 combines with J gene TRBJ1-1; no reliable D call. CDR3 in DNA: TGCAGCGTTGTGGTGAACACTGAAGCTTTCTTT. Translating gives CSVVVNTEAFF.